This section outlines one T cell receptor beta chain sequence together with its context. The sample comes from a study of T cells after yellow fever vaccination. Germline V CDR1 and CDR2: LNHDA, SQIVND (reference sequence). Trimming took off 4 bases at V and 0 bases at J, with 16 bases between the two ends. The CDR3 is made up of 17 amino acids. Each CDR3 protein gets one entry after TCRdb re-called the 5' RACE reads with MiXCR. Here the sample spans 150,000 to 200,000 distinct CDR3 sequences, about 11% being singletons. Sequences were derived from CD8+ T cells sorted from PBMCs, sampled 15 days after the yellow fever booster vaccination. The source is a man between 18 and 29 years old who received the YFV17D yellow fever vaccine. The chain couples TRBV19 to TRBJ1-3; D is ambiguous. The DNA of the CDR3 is TGTGCCAGTAGTAATAACCCTTTTCTCCTCTCTGGAAACACCATATATTTT. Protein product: CASSNNPFLLSGNTIYF.